Each of the 32 T cell receptor beta chains below was sequenced from the same sample in a study of blood T cells in healthy people across ages. A J-beta primer mix and a sample-barcoded 5' primer were used in a second PCR of roughly 6 to 11 cycles. MiXCR was run by TCRdb on the 5' RACE reads, yielding one entry per CDR3 protein. Among 1.2 million to 1.5 million distinct CDR3 sequences listed, approximately 59% were seen once. Material: blood. These receptor sequences come from a man aged 18 to 29 in good health.

Comments on this clonotype: Since a much larger clone is just one base distant, this may be a read error. This chain joins TRBV7-9 and TRBJ1-6; D not resolved. V was pared by 5 bases and J by 7 bases, with 12 bases between. Germline V gene lookup returns CDR1 SEHNR and CDR2 FQNEAQ (reference sequence). The length of the CDR3 is 14 residues. This CDR3 reads CASSASDTNSPLHF. The CDR3 coding sequence is TGTGCCAGCAGCGCCTCCGACACAAATTCACCCCTCCACTTT.

The gene calls are TRBV18 and TRBJ2-3; 8 bases line up with TRBD1. Per the germline V gene, CDR1 is KGHSH and CDR2 is LQKENI. With V trimmed by 0 bases and J by 1 base, 0 bases remained unmatched. The CDR3 covers 15 residues. CDR3 region: CASSPPTGGTDTQYF. CDR3 nucleotide sequence: TGTGCCAGCTCACCACCGACAGGGGGCACAGATACGCAGTATTTT.

The gene calls are TRBV4-1 and TRBJ2-1, with D unresolved. Trimming took off 1 base at V and 1 base at J, with 11 bases between the two ends. CDR3 length: 16 amino acids. Germline assignment: CDR1 MGHRA and CDR2 YSYEKL. The CDR3 coding sequence is TGCGCCAGCAGCCAAGGAATGGTCAGGTCCTACAATGAGCAGTTCTTC. Translation: CASSQGMVRSYNEQFF.

This clonotype was counted between two and nine times. This chain joins TRBV11-2 and TRBJ1-2; D gene unclear. The CDR3 has 13 residues. The V and J ends lost 3 bases and 4 bases respectively, with 9 bases between them. The germline CDR1 and CDR2 sequences are SGHAT and FQNNGV. The CDR3 region is CASSFEGPYGYTF. CDR3 nucleotide sequence: TGTGCCAGCAGCTTCGAAGGGCCCTATGGCTACACCTTC.

The chain is built from TRBV28 and TRBJ2-7, with D possibly matching TRBD2 (7 bases). CDR3 length: 14 residues. Germline values: CDR1 MDHEN, CDR2 SYDVKM. V was shortened by 6 bases and J by 3 bases, with 15 bases between the two germline ends. The CDR3 DNA sequence: TGTGCCAGCAGGGAGGGGGGGACCCTCTACGAGCAGTACTTC. Amino acids: CASREGGTLYEQYF.

This clonotype was detected ten times or more. V gene TRBV20-1 combines with J gene TRBJ2-1, with a weak D call TRBD1 (8 bases). Trimming stripped 8 bases from V and 6 bases from J, with 17 bases between. CDR3 length: 13 residues. In germline, CDR1 is DFQATT, CDR2 SNEGSKA (reference sequence). CDR3 DNA sequence: TGCAGTCCAACAGGGGGGGGGCTCAATGAGCAGTTCTTC. This gives the protein CSPTGGGLNEQFF.

The J gene is TRBJ2-3, the V gene TRBV11-2; TRBD1 aligns across 9 bases. CDR3 length equals 17 residues. CDR1 SGHAT and CDR2 FQNNGV come from the germline V gene. V shed 4 bases, J shed 5 bases, and the junction held 13 bases outside the gene matches. The CDR3 reads CASSSNPGTGRVDTQYF. CDR3 nucleotides: TGTGCCAGCAGCTCCAACCCCGGGACAGGGAGAGTAGATACGCAGTATTTT.

In this sample, this clonotype turned up many times. This sequence joins TRBV20-1 and TRBJ2-5; the match to TRBD1 covers 7 bases. The CDR3 contains 11 residues. The germline gives CDR1 DFQATT, CDR2 SNEGSKA (reference sequence). The J segment lost 5 bases and the V segment lost 6 bases, leaving 3 bases of the junction unmatched. CDR3 bases: TGCAGTGCGGCGACAGGGGAGACCCAGTACTTC. Encoded protein: CSAATGETQYF.

The rearrangement joins TRBV5-1 to TRBJ2-7; 11 bases fit TRBD2. V shed 4 bases, J shed 3 bases, and the junction held 6 bases outside the gene matches. This CDR3 has 15 amino acids. Per germline, CDR1 SGHRS and CDR2 YFSETQ. The CDR3 DNA is TGCGCCAGCAGCCCGGGACTAGCGGTTGACTACGAGCAGTACTTC. Its protein product is CASSPGLAVDYEQYF.

The chain combines TRBV7-8 with TRBJ2-5; 8 nucleotides align to TRBD2. V lost 3 bases, J lost 2 bases, and 5 bases stayed unmatched. The germline V gene encodes CDR1 SGHVS and CDR2 FQNEAQ. This CDR3 region has 15 residues. CDR3 loop: CASSFLSGGQETQYF. The CDR3 coding sequence is TGTGCCAGCAGCTTTCTCTCGGGAGGGCAAGAGACCCAGTACTTC.

Here the CDR3 DNA reads TGCAGCGTTATGACAGGAACGAACACTGAAGCTTTCTTT. Protein sequence: CSVMTGTNTEAFF. The rearrangement joins TRBV29-1 to TRBJ1-1; D perhaps matches TRBD1 (6 bases). The length of the CDR3 is 13 residues. CDR1 SQVTM and CDR2 ANQGSEA come from the germline V gene. V lost 5 bases and J 1 base, leaving 11 bases between the germline ends.

V usage is TRBV29-1 and J usage is TRBJ1-1; tentatively, D is TRBD1 (6 bases). The germline V gene encodes CDR1 SQVTM and CDR2 ANQGSEA. Trimming removed 7 bases from V and 4 bases from J, with 16 bases in between. This CDR3 contains 13 residues. Here the CDR3 DNA reads TGCAGCGCCCCCTTCCAGGGGTCCACTGAAGCTTTCTTT. Protein: CSAPFQGSTEAFF.

The chain uses TRBV29-1 and TRBJ2-7; 8 bases fit TRBD1. The end of the DNA aligns better with TRBJ2-5, so the J call may be wrong. The CDR3 has 13 residues. Germline assignment: CDR1 SQVTM and CDR2 ANQGSEA. This CDR3 reads CSDDRGLRETQYF. For the CDR3, the DNA is TGCAGCGACGACAGGGGCTTAAGGGAGACCCAGTACTTC.

This clonotype appeared once. The rearrangement links TRBV28 to TRBJ1-5; D possibly corresponds to TRBD1 (6 bases). Trimming took 5 bases from V and 1 from J, leaving 12 bases between them. This CDR3 contains 15 residues. Germline V gives CDR1 MDHEN, CDR2 SYDVKM. DNA of the CDR3: TGTGCCAGCAGTCAACAGGGAGGGAGCAATCAGCCCCAGCATTTT. It codes for CASSQQGGSNQPQHF.

With respect to this clonotype: It is likely a read error, because the conserved phenylalanine at the end of the CDR3 is missing. The chain couples TRBV2 to TRBJ2-3; D call uncertain. V lost 2 bases and J lost 4, with 13 bases in between. The CDR3 contains 15 residues. Germline V gives CDR1 SNHLY, CDR2 FYNNEI. This chain's CDR3 is CASSEFAAVADTQYC. As DNA, the CDR3 is TGTGCCAGCAGTGAATTTGCAGCTGTTGCAGATACGCAGTATTGT.

The chain uses TRBV4-1 and TRBJ1-2; D is unresolved. The CDR3 totals 15 residues. Trimming took off 0 bases at V and 4 bases at J, with 12 bases between the two ends. Germline lookup yields CDR1 MGHRA and CDR2 YSYEKL. CDR3 loop: CASSQEPGPSYGYTF. The CDR3 nucleotides are TGCGCCAGCAGCCAAGAGCCAGGTCCAAGCTATGGCTACACCTTC.

The chain joins TRBV3-1 to TRBJ2-3; TRBD2 aligns across 7 bases. This CDR3 is 17 amino acids long. The V gene end was trimmed by 2 bases and the J gene end by 5 bases; junction bases not matched to a gene: 13. Germline V gene lookup returns CDR1 LGHDT and CDR2 YNNKEL (reference sequence). The CDR3 loop reads CASSQSGAASGGDTQYF. CDR3 coding DNA: TGTGCCAGCAGCCAATCTGGCGCGGCTAGCGGTGGAGATACGCAGTATTTT.

In its sample, this clonotype was seen a few times. The V call is TRBV10-3, the J call TRBJ2-6; 7 positions match TRBD1. The CDR3 runs to 17 residues. Per the germline V gene, CDR1 is ENHRY and CDR2 is SYGVKD. V dropped 6 bases and J dropped 0; count of bases not matched to a gene: 8. This chain's CDR3 is CAISLPNRGSGANVLTF. DNA of the CDR3: TGTGCCATCAGCCTGCCAAACAGGGGCTCTGGGGCCAACGTCCTGACTTTC.

The gene calls are TRBV25-1 and TRBJ1-1; 9 nucleotides agree with TRBD1. Germline V gives CDR1 MGHDK, CDR2 SYGVNS. With V trimmed by 10 bases and J by 7 bases, 13 bases remained unmatched. The CDR3 runs to 14 residues. The CDR3 DNA sequence: TGTGCCACCCGAGACAGGACAGGGGAGATTGAAGCTTTCTTT. Translating it yields CATRDRTGEIEAFF.

The CDR3 nucleotides are TGTGCCAGCAGTGACGGACGACATGAGCAGTTCTTC. Its translation: CASSDGRHEQFF. The rearrangement joins TRBV12-3 or TRBV12-4 to TRBJ2-1; D uncertain. The CDR3 covers 12 residues. Trimming removed 5 bases at V and 8 bases at J, with 10 bases between.

This clonotype was seen a few times. V is TRBV2 and J is TRBJ2-7; D is unresolved. V gave up 8 bases and J gave up 5 bases, with 16 bases separating them. CDR1 and CDR2 from the germline V gene are SNHLY and FYNNEI. This CDR3 is built from 13 residues. The CDR3 sequence is CASLPPGFHEQYF. Here the CDR3 DNA reads TGTGCCAGCCTCCCCCCGGGTTTTCACGAGCAGTACTTC.

The chain recombines TRBV20-1 with TRBJ1-5; D remains unclear. The CDR3 is 16 residues long. The V and J ends lost 1 base and 5 bases respectively, with 18 bases between them. Germline CDR1 and CDR2: DFQATT and SNEGSKA (reference sequence). This CDR3 reads CSARVIGRGDDQPQHF. DNA for the CDR3: TGCAGTGCTAGAGTTATCGGGCGAGGTGACGATCAGCCCCAGCATTTT.

The chain combines TRBV9 with TRBJ2-3, with D possibly being TRBD2 (6 bases). This CDR3 has 14 residues. The V and J ends lost 1 base and 5 bases respectively, with 11 bases between them. Germline V CDR1 and CDR2: SGDLS, YYNGEE. The CDR3 loop is CASSVSGVGDTQYF. CDR3 in DNA: TGTGCCAGCAGCGTATCGGGGGTTGGAGATACGCAGTATTTT. The variable domain in full, completed from reference TRBV9 and TRBJ2-3, reads DSGVTQTPKHLITATGQRVTLRCSPRSGDLSVYWYQQSLDQGLQFLIQYYNGEERAKGNILERFSAQQFPDLHSELNLSSLELGDSALYFCASSVSGVGDTQYFGPGTRLTVL.

J is TRBJ2-1 and V is TRBV13; the match to TRBD2 covers 13 bases. Germline CDR1 PRHDT, CDR2 FYEKMQ (reference sequence). After removal of 2 bases from V and 6 bases from J, the junction contained 7 bases not matched to a gene. The CDR3 has 17 amino acids. The CDR3 sequence is CASSLSVGLAGVNEQFF. The CDR3 nucleotides read TGTGCCAGCAGCTTAAGTGTTGGACTAGCGGGAGTCAATGAGCAGTTCTTC.

This chain joins TRBV5-1 and TRBJ1-2; a weak D match, TRBD1 (5 bases). Germline values: CDR1 SGHRS, CDR2 YFSETQ. Trimming took off 4 bases at V and 7 bases at J, with 17 bases between the two ends. This CDR3 spans 14 amino acids. CDR3 DNA sequence: TGCGCCAGCAGCCAACCTTTCGGGGCTGTTGGCTACACCTTC. This translates into CASSQPFGAVGYTF.

This clonotype was detected ten times or more. The V gene is TRBV7-2, the J gene TRBJ2-5; possible D gene TRBD2, 7 bases. Trimming took 5 bases from V and 5 from J, leaving 18 bases between them. The V gene's germline CDR1 is SGHTA and CDR2 FQGNSA. The CDR3 sequence is 15 residues long. In DNA, the CDR3 is TGTGCCAGCAGCCCCGTGACGGGGGGCCGGGAGACCCAGTACTTC. Protein product: CASSPVTGGRETQYF.

This clonotype showed up just once. The chain joins TRBV21-1 to TRBJ2-3; TRBD2 is the table's D call and was not checked against the DNA. TRBV21-1 counts as a pseudogene. The CDR3 is 18 residues long. CDR3 sequence reads: CASSKVKGTSGARDTQYF. In DNA form, the CDR3 reads TGTGCCAGCAGCAAAGTGAAAGGGACTAGCGGAGCGCGGGATACGCAGTATTTT.

The chain uses TRBV3-1 and TRBJ1-1; a weak D match, TRBD1 (5 bases). V lost 1 base, J lost 1 base, and 10 bases lay in between. The germline V gene has CDR1 LGHDT and CDR2 YNNKEL (reference sequence). The CDR3 loop spans 15 amino acids. CDR3 sequence reads: CASSQVARENTEAFF. In nucleotides, the CDR3 is TGTGCCAGCAGCCAAGTGGCCAGGGAGAACACTGAAGCTTTCTTT. The full variable domain, rest sourced from reference TRBV3-1 and TRBJ1-1, is DTAVSQTPKYLVTQMGNDKSIKCEQNLGHDTMYWYKQDSKKFLKIMFSYNNKELIINETVPNRFSPKSPDKAHLNLHINSLELGDSAVYFCASSQVARENTEAFFGQGTRLTVV.

The chain uses TRBV6-2 or TRBV6-3 and TRBJ2-4; 7 bases agree with TRBD2. This CDR3 contains 16 residues. Germline assignment: CDR1 MNHEY and CDR2 SVGEGT. V lost 5 bases, J lost 1 base, and 8 bases stayed unmatched. CDR3 protein: CASSRIGEGAKNIQYF. The CDR3 bases are TGTGCCAGCAGTCGTATTGGGGAGGGGGCCAAAAACATTCAGTACTTC.

Note on this clonotype: The junction departs from germline at one end; a sequencing error may be responsible. CDR3 loop: CTISESPGTGGSTGELFF. CDR3 nucleotides: TGTACCATCAGTGAGTCTCCCGGGACAGGAGGATCAACCGGGGAGCTGTTTTTT. This rearrangement joins TRBV10-3 to TRBJ2-2, with 8 nucleotides matching TRBD1. The CDR3 runs to 18 residues. The germline CDR1 and CDR2 sequences are ENHRY and SYGVKD.

This sequence joins TRBV20-1 and TRBJ1-3, with D unclear. V gave up 6 bases and J gave up 4 bases, with 13 bases separating them. Germline V gene data show CDR1 as DFQATT and CDR2 as SNEGSKA (reference sequence). The CDR3 sequence is 13 residues long. CDR3 region: CSAPLLPGNTIYF. CDR3 sequence (DNA): TGCAGTGCCCCCCTCTTACCCGGAAACACCATATATTTT.

The rearrangement joins TRBV6-5 to TRBJ2-6; a possible D gene is TRBD1 (6 bases). The germline CDR1 and CDR2 sequences are MNHEY and SVGAGI. This CDR3 contains 15 residues. The V gene lost 7 bases and the J gene lost 2 bases, with 12 bases spanning the gap. The CDR3 sequence is CASNGRQAGANVLTF. For the CDR3, the DNA is TGTGCCAGCAACGGAAGACAGGCTGGGGCCAACGTCCTGACTTTC.